The source of this TCR beta chain is a study of cytomegalovirus exposure and HLA in healthy donors. Between the trimmed V and J ends, which lost 3 bases and 7 bases, there was a span of 13 bases. The CDR3 consists of 14 residues. Looked up from germline, CDR1 is SGHDT and CDR2 is YYEEEE. Sequenced by immunoSEQ multiplex PCR; TCRdb stores in-frame clones only, minus some. The top ten hold approximately 6.7% of the sample, which has 45,000 to 55,000 clones, over 75% seen once. The sequence was collected from a woman younger than 45 in good health and CMV-seronegative. The sample taken for sequencing was PBMCs. This sequence joins TRBV5-6 and TRBJ2-2; tentatively, D is TRBD1 (6 bases). CDR3 DNA: TGTGCCAGCAGCTCGAATACAGGGTACGGGGAGCTGTTTTTT. Translation: CASSSNTGYGELFF.